Below, 11 T cell receptor beta chains from the same sample are listed, as sequenced in a study of radiation and T cells in renal cell carcinoma. The assay was immunoSEQ multiplex PCR, and TCRdb's table has in-frame clones only and misses some. In the table there are approximately 94,000 clones, over 75% of which are singletons. Specified time point: baseline pretreatment blood. Treatment: 15 Gy SBRT to primary tumor, nephrectomy 4 weeks later. The specimen was blood, collected from a patient whose treatment included radiotherapy and nephrectomy. The origin of the receptors is a man in his 60s with renal cell carcinoma.

The rearrangement links TRBV29-1 to TRBJ2-3; possibly TRBD2 for D (5 bases). This CDR3 has 14 residues. V was shortened by 6 bases and J by 0 bases, with 13 bases between the two germline ends. CDR1 is SQVTM, CDR2 ANQGSEA, per germline. The CDR3 is CSVIDWTSTDTQYF. The CDR3 region has the DNA TGCAGCGTCATCGACTGGACTAGCACAGATACGCAGTATTTT.

As DNA, the CDR3 is TGTGCCAGCAGCTTAGGTGGGACAGGGCCTGGAAACACCATATATTTT. It is translated as CASSLGGTGPGNTIYF. The rearrangement uses TRBV7-6 and TRBJ1-3; the match to TRBD1 covers 9 bases. This CDR3 contains 16 residues. Germline CDR1 is SGHVS and CDR2 is FNYEAQ. Losses at the gene ends were 1 base for V and 2 bases for J; bases not matched to a gene: 3.

The chain has TRBV9 and TRBJ2-5, with 8 bases that match TRBD2. Trimming at V came to 4 bases and at J to 2 bases, leaving 10 bases not matched to a gene. The CDR3 has 16 amino acids. The germline CDR1 and CDR2 sequences are SGDLS and YYNGEE. CDR3 DNA: TGTGCCAGCAGCCGAGGACTAGCAGACTATCAAGAGACCCAGTACTTC. As protein: CASSRGLADYQETQYF.

About this clone: The junction departs from germline at one end; a sequencing error may be responsible. J is TRBJ2-1 and V is TRBV13, with 8 nucleotides matching TRBD2. This CDR3 region has 15 residues. Germline lookup yields CDR1 PRHDT and CDR2 FYEKMQ (reference sequence). The CDR3 DNA reads as TGTGCCAGCAGCCTAGGGGCGGGAGGCGTCAATGAGCAGTTCTTC. This gives the protein CASSLGAGGVNEQFF.

V is TRBV29-1 and J is TRBJ2-1; maybe TRBD1 (6 bases). Trimming shortened V by 5 bases and J by 10 bases, and 18 bases separated the two germline ends. There are 13 residues in the CDR3. CDR1 and CDR2 from the germline V gene are SQVTM and ANQGSEA. The CDR3 here is CSVTRDVDREQFF. The DNA of the CDR3 is TGCAGCGTTACTAGGGACGTCGACAGGGAGCAGTTCTTC.

The rearrangement links TRBV7-2 to TRBJ2-1, with TRBD2 identical over 8 bases. Unmatched junction bases numbered 5, after V lost 3 bases and J lost 7 bases. This CDR3 region has 14 residues. Per germline, CDR1 SGHTA and CDR2 FQGNSA. This CDR3 reads CASSFTGGPNEQFF. The CDR3 DNA sequence: TGTGCCAGCAGCTTTACGGGAGGGCCGAATGAGCAGTTCTTC.

This sequence joins TRBV6-1 and TRBJ1-3; no definite D call. The CDR3 spans 18 residues. Germline CDR1 and CDR2: MNHNS and SASEGT. V was clipped by 2 bases and J by 0 bases, with 17 bases between them. CDR3 protein: CASSESPRRRASGNTIYF. CDR3 bases: TGTGCCAGCAGTGAAAGTCCCCGTAGAAGAGCCTCTGGAAACACCATATATTTT.

This clone occurred a few times. As DNA, the CDR3 is TGCGCCAGCAGCCAAGTGCCAGGGCCCTATGGCTACACCTTC. Its protein is CASSQVPGPYGYTF. V usage is TRBV4-3 and J usage is TRBJ1-2; weak D call: TRBD1 (5 bases). V was trimmed by 1 base and J by 4 bases, leaving 10 bases between them. Germline lookup yields CDR1 LGHNA and CDR2 YSLEER. This CDR3 is built from 14 residues.

This clone was observed a single time. The gene calls are TRBV28 and TRBJ1-4; 10 bases agree with TRBD1. Germline CDR1 is MDHEN and CDR2 is SYDVKM. With V trimmed by 6 bases and J by 7 bases, 5 bases remained unmatched. This CDR3 comprises 14 residues. The CDR3 nucleotides are TGTGCCAGCAGCCAGACAGGGGGCGGTGAAAAACTGTTTTTT. Translation: CASSQTGGGEKLFF.

The rearrangement joins TRBV6-5 to TRBJ2-5, with a tentative D call TRBD2 (6 bases). Germline-derived CDR1 and CDR2 are MNHEY and SVGAGI. With 6 bases removed from V and 4 bases from J, the gap between germline ends came to 18 bases. This CDR3 has 15 residues. The CDR3 is CASSIGGPVGETQYF. The CDR3 DNA follows: TGTGCCAGCAGCATCGGGGGACCCGTGGGAGAGACCCAGTACTTC.

This chain uses TRBV5-1 with TRBJ2-1; the D gene is possibly TRBD1 (6 bases). This CDR3 has 14 residues. The germline gives CDR1 SGHRS, CDR2 YFSETQ. V gave up 2 bases and J gave up 4 bases, with 10 bases separating them. CDR3 nucleotide sequence: TGCGCCAGCAGCTTCCGGGACAATTACAATGAGCAGTTCTTC. It yields the protein CASSFRDNYNEQFF.